These 13 T cell receptor beta chains were all obtained from the same sample, sequenced in a study of T cell responses to AZD1222 COVID-19 vaccine. Method: immunoSEQ multiplex PCR; TCRdb's copy keeps in-frame clones and lacks some. The sample yields 150,000 to 200,000 clones, about nine tenths seen once. The source was peripheral blood, collected on day 0 of AZD1222 vaccination. These TCRs come from an adult in good health.

This chain links TRBV5-1 with TRBJ2-5, with D possibly TRBD2 on 5 matching bases. V shed 0 bases and J shed 1 base, with 7 bases lying between them. This CDR3 region has 14 residues. From germline, CDR1 is SGHRS and CDR2 YFSETQ. The CDR3 sequence is CASSLDTSQETQYF. The CDR3 DNA follows: TGCGCCAGCAGCTTGGACACTAGCCAAGAGACCCAGTACTTC.

The CDR3 coding sequence is TGTGCCAGCAGCCACTACCGGGACAGGGGAACTGAAGCTTTCTTT. Translating it yields CASSHYRDRGTEAFF. This chain uses TRBV14 with TRBJ1-1, with TRBD1 matching over 10 bases. The CDR3 sequence is 15 residues long. Germline V gene lookup returns CDR1 SGHDN and CDR2 FVKESK. V gave up 3 bases and J gave up 5 bases; unmatched junction bases: 6.

This rearrangement joins TRBV10-3 to TRBJ2-7; TRBD1 aligns across 9 bases. The CDR3 is 17 amino acids. The V gene's germline CDR1 is ENHRY and CDR2 SYGVKD. The ends lost 4 bases at V and 4 bases at J; junction bases unmatched: 14. The CDR3 sequence: CAISGGTGPQYGYEQYF. For the CDR3, the DNA is TGTGCCATCAGTGGAGGGACAGGGCCTCAATATGGATACGAGCAGTACTTC.

The rearrangement links TRBV7-2 to TRBJ1-1; no clear D gene. V lost 3 bases and J 8 bases, leaving 16 bases between the germline ends. CDR1 is SGHTA, CDR2 FQGNSA, per germline. The CDR3 extends over 14 amino acids. CDR3 loop: CASSFIYSRQEAFF. The CDR3 DNA follows: TGTGCCAGCAGCTTTATCTACTCCCGCCAAGAAGCTTTCTTT.

The DNA for the CDR3 is TGTGCCAGCAGCTTCGGGAATGAGCAGTTCTTC. It yields the protein CASSFGNEQFF. The V and J genes are TRBV7-9 and TRBJ2-1; D is ambiguous. CDR1 and CDR2 (germline): SEHNR, FQNEAQ (reference sequence). V lost 3 bases and J 7 bases, leaving 4 bases between the germline ends. The CDR3 contains 11 residues.

This clone occurred a few times. This sequence joins TRBV9 and TRBJ2-7, with 8 bases matching TRBD2. The CDR3 has 15 amino acids. V lost 3 bases, J lost 0 bases, and 5 bases stayed unmatched. The germline V gene encodes CDR1 SGDLS and CDR2 YYNGEE. Here the CDR3 DNA reads TGTGCCAGCAGCGCGCGGGAGGCCCTCTCCTACGAGCAGTACTTC. It translates to CASSAREALSYEQYF.

This clone appeared a single time. The rearrangement links TRBV6-6 to TRBJ2-7; 8 nucleotides line up with TRBD1. The junction had 9 bases not matched to a gene; V was cut back by 6 bases and J by 2 bases. Germline V gene lookup returns CDR1 MNHNY and CDR2 SVGAGI (reference sequence). CDR3 size: 15 residues. CDR3 in amino acids: CASRDGQGFTYEQYF. The CDR3 nucleotides read TGTGCCAGCAGGGATGGACAGGGTTTCACCTACGAGCAGTACTTC.

The CDR3 is CASSRLGWTDTQYF. The CDR3 region has the DNA TGTGCCAGCAGCAGATTGGGCTGGACAGATACGCAGTATTTT. This chain joins TRBV7-2 and TRBJ2-3, with D hard to call. The length of the CDR3 is 14 residues. V lost 5 bases and J 3 bases, leaving 12 bases between the germline ends. CDR1 SGHTA and CDR2 FQGNSA come from the germline V gene.

This chain uses TRBV29-1 with TRBJ2-2; the D is unclear. The CDR3 is 13 amino acids. CDR1 and CDR2 (germline): SQVTM, ANQGSEA. Trimming removed 4 bases at V and 2 bases at J, with 8 bases between. CDR3 in DNA: TGCAGCGTTGCCCTAGGTAACACCGGGGAGCTGTTTTTT. This codes for CSVALGNTGELFF.

The chain recombines TRBV6-5 with TRBJ2-3; 11 nucleotides match TRBD1. The ends lost 0 bases at V and 5 bases at J; junction bases unmatched: 4. Looked up from germline, CDR1 is MNHEY and CDR2 is SVGAGI. The CDR3 runs 16 residues. The CDR3 DNA reads as TGTGCCAGCAGTTACTCTCCGGGGACAGGGGGAGATACGCAGTATTTT. It specifies CASSYSPGTGGDTQYF.

This chain joins TRBV5-4 and TRBJ2-7, with a tentative D call TRBD2 (5 bases). V lost 4 bases and J 0 bases, leaving 17 bases between the germline ends. Looked up from germline, CDR1 is SGHNT and CDR2 is YYREEE (reference sequence). The CDR3 is 16 residues long. CDR3 DNA sequence: TGTGCCAGCAGCCCCGTCCCGGGAACGAGCTCCTACGAGCAGTACTTC. Its translation is CASSPVPGTSSYEQYF.

Only one count was recorded for this clone. The rearrangement links TRBV6-5 to TRBJ1-2, with D hard to call. V lost 0 bases to trimming and J lost 3 bases, with 11 bases between them. The CDR3 covers 15 residues. CDR1 and CDR2 from the germline V gene are MNHEY and SVGAGI. CDR3 region: CASSYSRVGYYGYTF. CDR3 nucleotide sequence: TGTGCCAGCAGTTACTCTAGGGTCGGCTACTATGGCTACACCTTC.

V gene TRBV19 combines with J gene TRBJ1-5; no firm D call. The V gene's germline CDR1 is LNHDA and CDR2 SQIVND (reference sequence). The CDR3 runs 15 residues. V was shortened by 9 bases and J by 3 bases, with 18 bases between the two germline ends. The CDR3 here is CASTAVLGNNQPQHF. The CDR3 DNA sequence: TGTGCCAGCACCGCCGTTCTGGGGAACAATCAGCCCCAGCATTTT.